Below, 8 T cell receptor beta chains from the same sample are listed, as sequenced in a study of T-cell memory formation after mild COVID-19. Via MiXCR, TCRdb re-called the 5' RACE reads, giving one row per CDR3 protein. The sample carries fewer than 110,000 distinct CDR3 sequences, over 13% recorded once. Sequencing was done on a sample of PBMCs or a T cell subset sorted from them (not recorded which). The receptors shown here come from a young man who had mild COVID-19 (a few samples of this study predate the infection). Cell type and time point are not known.

The rearrangement links TRBV6-2 or TRBV6-3 to TRBJ2-1; TRBD2 agrees at 7 bases. The germline CDR1 and CDR2 sequences are MNHEY and SVGEGT. V trimming: 6 bases; J trimming: 4 bases; junction bases outside the gene matches: 6. This CDR3 is 14 amino acids long. The CDR3 coding sequence is TGTGCCAGCAGCACCTGGGGGGGGTACAATGAGCAGTTCTTC. Translating it yields CASSTWGGYNEQFF.

This clonotype turned up a few times. V and J are TRBV5-4 and TRBJ1-6; no definite D call. CDR3 length equals 15 residues. Trimming left V 1 base short and J 4 bases short, with 9 bases between. Germline values: CDR1 SGHNT, CDR2 YYREEE (reference sequence). CDR3: CASSLTAAYNSPLHF. In nucleotides, the CDR3 is TGTGCCAGCAGCTTGACAGCAGCTTATAATTCACCCCTCCACTTT.

This clonotype has more than one count but fewer than ten. This chain uses TRBV9 with TRBJ2-1; TRBD2 aligns across 13 bases. The CDR3 loop spans 16 amino acids. V lost 4 bases, J lost 12 bases, and 13 bases stayed unmatched. The germline V gene has CDR1 SGDLS and CDR2 YYNGEE. The CDR3 region has the DNA TGTGCCAGCAGCCCTTGGACTAGCGGGGGCTCCAGCGGGCAGTTCTTC. This encodes CASSPWTSGGSSGQFF.

This clonotype was seen at least ten times. This sequence joins TRBV4-3 and TRBJ2-7; D is possibly TRBD2 (5 bases). The CDR3 consists of 14 residues. Germline V gene sequence: CDR1 LGHNA, CDR2 YSLEER. Trimming stripped 0 bases from V and 2 bases from J, with 8 bases between. CDR3 DNA: TGCGCCAGCAGCCAAGATAGAGGGCCCTACGAGCAGTACTTC. Amino acid sequence: CASSQDRGPYEQYF.

The J gene is TRBJ2-1, the V gene TRBV6-2 or TRBV6-3; D perhaps matches TRBD1 (5 bases). This CDR3 is built from 15 residues. CDR1 and CDR2 (germline): MNHEY, SVGEGT. The V end lost 7 bases, the J end lost 5 bases, and 18 bases lay between the germline ends. CDR3 loop: CASTPFTGQHNEQFF. The CDR3 DNA reads as TGTGCCAGCACCCCTTTCACAGGCCAACACAATGAGCAGTTCTTC.

Only a few counts were recorded for this clonotype. The CDR3 sequence: CASSLVRGWETQYF. In DNA form, the CDR3 reads TGTGCCAGCAGTTTAGTTCGGGGGTGGGAGACCCAGTACTTC. V and J are TRBV12-3 or TRBV12-4 and TRBJ2-5; D is possibly TRBD2 (6 bases). This CDR3 contains 14 residues. V dropped 1 base and J dropped 5 bases, with 11 bases sitting between them.

There are a few counts of this clonotype. This chain's CDR3 is CASTPGHSNTGELFF. CDR3 in DNA: TGTGCCAGTACCCCGGGACACTCGAACACCGGGGAGCTGTTTTTT. The gene calls are TRBV19 and TRBJ2-2, with D possibly matching TRBD1 (6 bases). With 7 bases removed from V and 0 bases from J, the gap between germline ends came to 12 bases. The CDR3 consists of 15 residues. Germline V gives CDR1 LNHDA, CDR2 SQIVND (reference sequence).

This chain joins TRBV7-9 and TRBJ1-2, with D tentatively TRBD1 (5 bases). V lost 1 base, J lost 3 bases, and 12 bases lay in between. Germline V gives CDR1 SEHNR, CDR2 FQNEAQ (reference sequence). The CDR3 has 15 residues. The CDR3 is CASSLGAGWDYGYTF. Here the CDR3 DNA reads TGTGCCAGCAGCTTAGGAGCAGGGTGGGACTATGGCTACACCTTC.